The rows below give T cell receptor beta chains drawn from one sample of a study of blood T cells in healthy people across ages. In TCRdb, the 5' RACE reads were re-called with MiXCR into one record per CDR3 protein. The top ten hold 15% to 20% of the sample, which has fewer than 1,000,000 distinct CDR3 sequences, about 47% seen once. The material sequenced was blood. These receptors came from an elderly man in good health. Both conserved end residues are part of each CDR3. The D gene is left open where the match is weak. Rows may omit the clone size; those that give it use once, few, many or a size class.

v_call: TRBV15
d_call: .
clone_size: .
j_call: TRBJ1-5
cdr3_aa: CATSRDTGPRNQPQHF
cdr3_nt: TGTGCCACCAGCAGAGATACAGGGCCTCGCAATCAGCCCCAGCATTTT

v_call: TRBV29-1
d_call: TRBD1
clone_size: .
j_call: TRBJ2-7
cdr3_aa: CSVSRDRDVEQYF
cdr3_nt: TGCAGCGTTAGCCGGGACAGGGATGTTGAGCAGTACTTC

v_call: TRBV7-2
d_call: TRBD2
clone_size: few
j_call: TRBJ2-7
cdr3_aa: CASAVAGGPYNEQYF
cdr3_nt: TGTGCCAGCGCCGTTGCGGGAGGGCCCTACAATGAGCAGTACTTC

v_call: TRBV28
d_call: TRBD1
clone_size: few
j_call: TRBJ2-5
cdr3_aa: CASRTTGVANQETQYF
cdr3_nt: TGTGCCAGCAGAACTACAGGGGTAGCGAACCAAGAGACCCAGTACTTC

v_call: TRBV2
d_call: TRBD2
clone_size: few
j_call: TRBJ2-5
cdr3_aa: CASLRERGETQYF
cdr3_nt: TGTGCCAGTTTGCGGGAGCGAGGGGAGACCCAGTACTTC

v_call: TRBV20-1
d_call: .
clone_size: .
j_call: TRBJ2-5
cdr3_aa: CSAREPPLRGVETQYF
cdr3_nt: TGCAGTGCTAGAGAACCCCCACTCCGTGGTGTGGAGACCCAGTACTTC

v_call: TRBV10-3
d_call: .
clone_size: .
j_call: TRBJ1-2
cdr3_aa: CAISESGTRGPNYGYTF
cdr3_nt: TGTGCCATCAGTGAGTCGGGGACCCGAGGGCCCAACTATGGCTACACCTTC

v_call: TRBV9
d_call: .
clone_size: .
j_call: TRBJ2-3
cdr3_aa: CASSPHWETDTRYF
cdr3_nt: TGTGCCAGCAGCCCTCACTGGGAAACAGATACGCGGTATTTT

v_call: TRBV7-2
d_call: .
clone_size: .
j_call: TRBJ1-6
cdr3_aa: CASSLVGSPHSSYNSPLHF
cdr3_nt: TGTGCCAGCAGCTTAGTGGGGTCTCCCCACAGCTCCTATAATTCACCCCTCCACTTT

v_call: TRBV7-9
d_call: .
clone_size: .
j_call: TRBJ2-1
cdr3_aa: CASSLGRQPAEQFF
cdr3_nt: TGTGCCAGCAGCTTAGGAAGACAGCCCGCTGAGCAGTTCTTC

v_call: TRBV29-1
d_call: .
clone_size: .
j_call: TRBJ2-1
cdr3_aa: CSVVRERVQSLPNEQFF
cdr3_nt: TGCAGCGTTGTCAGGGAAAGAGTTCAATCCCTCCCCAATGAGCAGTTCTTC

v_call: TRBV9
d_call: .
clone_size: .
j_call: TRBJ2-1
cdr3_aa: CASSASPIQGQFF
cdr3_nt: TGTGCCAGCAGCGCGAGCCCCATACAGGGACAGTTCTTC